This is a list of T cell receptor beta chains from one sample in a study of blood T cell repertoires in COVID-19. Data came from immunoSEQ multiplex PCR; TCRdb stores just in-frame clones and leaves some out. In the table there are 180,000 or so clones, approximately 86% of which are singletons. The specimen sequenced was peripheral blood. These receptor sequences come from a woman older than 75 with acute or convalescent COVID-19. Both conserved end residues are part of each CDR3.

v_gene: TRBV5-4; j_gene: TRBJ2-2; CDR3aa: CASSLGLGPGELFF
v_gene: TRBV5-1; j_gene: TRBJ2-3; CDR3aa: CASSTPSGGASDTQYF
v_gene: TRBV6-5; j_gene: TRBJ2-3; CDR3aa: CASSYTAGTSEDTQYF
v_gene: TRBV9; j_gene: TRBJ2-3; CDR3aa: CASSPIERENTDTQYF
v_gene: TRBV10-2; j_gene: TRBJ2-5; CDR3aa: CASSESLGWQETQYF
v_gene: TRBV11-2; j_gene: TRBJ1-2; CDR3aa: CASSLWTGDGYTF
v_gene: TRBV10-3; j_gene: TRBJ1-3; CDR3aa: CAISEGGLVGNTIYF
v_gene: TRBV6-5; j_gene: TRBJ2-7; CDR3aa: CASRPNSPIASEQYF
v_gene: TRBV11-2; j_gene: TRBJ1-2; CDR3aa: CASSLVEGTAVYGYTF
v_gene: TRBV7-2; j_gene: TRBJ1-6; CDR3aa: CASSLQPQGPYNSPLHF
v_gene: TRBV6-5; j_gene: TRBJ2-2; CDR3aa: CASSLAGGTGELFF
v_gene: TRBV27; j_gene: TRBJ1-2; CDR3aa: CASSPTGTGRSYGYTF
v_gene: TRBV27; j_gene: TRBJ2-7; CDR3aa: CASSWGGGPYEQYF
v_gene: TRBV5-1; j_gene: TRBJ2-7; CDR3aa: CASSGSAYAYEQYF
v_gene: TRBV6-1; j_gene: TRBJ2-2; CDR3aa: CASSESTVGVGELFF
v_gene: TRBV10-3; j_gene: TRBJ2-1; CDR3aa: CAISANLAGGHNEQFF
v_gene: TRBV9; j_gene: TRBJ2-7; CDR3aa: CASSVQPGGGFEQYF
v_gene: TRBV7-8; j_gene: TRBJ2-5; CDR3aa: CASSLRDKTLQETQYF
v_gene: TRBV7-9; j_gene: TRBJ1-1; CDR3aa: CASSRDSQIPKRAFF
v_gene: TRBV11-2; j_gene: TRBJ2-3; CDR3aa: CASSLGLASTDTQYF
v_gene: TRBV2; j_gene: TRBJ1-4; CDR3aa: CASSEATGTEKLFF
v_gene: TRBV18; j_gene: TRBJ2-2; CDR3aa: CASSPLGSGEMNTGELFF